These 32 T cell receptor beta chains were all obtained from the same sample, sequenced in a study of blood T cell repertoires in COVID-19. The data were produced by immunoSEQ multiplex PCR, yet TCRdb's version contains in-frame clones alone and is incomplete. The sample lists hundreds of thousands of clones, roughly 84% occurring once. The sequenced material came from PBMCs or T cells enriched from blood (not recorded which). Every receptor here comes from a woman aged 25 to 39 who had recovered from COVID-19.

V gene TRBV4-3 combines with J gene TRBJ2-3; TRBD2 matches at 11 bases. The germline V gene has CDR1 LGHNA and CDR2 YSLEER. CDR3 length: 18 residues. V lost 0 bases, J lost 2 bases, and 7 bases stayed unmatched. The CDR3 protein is CASSQEVAGGMITDTQYF. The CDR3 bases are TGCGCCAGCAGCCAAGAAGTAGCGGGGGGGATGATCACAGATACGCAGTATTTT.

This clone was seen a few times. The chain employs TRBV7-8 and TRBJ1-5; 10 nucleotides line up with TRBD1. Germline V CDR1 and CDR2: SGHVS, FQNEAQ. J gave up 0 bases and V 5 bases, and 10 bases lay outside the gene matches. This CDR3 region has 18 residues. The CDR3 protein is CASSLRDRGGYSNQPQHF. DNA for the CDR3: TGTGCCAGCAGCCTACGGGACAGGGGTGGGTATAGCAATCAGCCCCAGCATTTT.

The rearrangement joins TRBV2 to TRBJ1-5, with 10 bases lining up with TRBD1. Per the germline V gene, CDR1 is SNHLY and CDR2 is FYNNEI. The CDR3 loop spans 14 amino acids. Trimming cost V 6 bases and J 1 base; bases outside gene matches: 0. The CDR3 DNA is TGTGCCAGCAGGGACAGGGGGAGCAATCAGCCCCAGCATTTT. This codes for CASRDRGSNQPQHF.

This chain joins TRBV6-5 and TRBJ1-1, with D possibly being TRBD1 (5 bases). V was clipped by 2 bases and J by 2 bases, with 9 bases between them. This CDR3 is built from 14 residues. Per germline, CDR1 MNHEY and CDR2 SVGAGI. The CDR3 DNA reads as TGTGCCAGCAGTTACGGGGCCAGAAACACTGAAGCTTTCTTT. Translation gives CASSYGARNTEAFF.

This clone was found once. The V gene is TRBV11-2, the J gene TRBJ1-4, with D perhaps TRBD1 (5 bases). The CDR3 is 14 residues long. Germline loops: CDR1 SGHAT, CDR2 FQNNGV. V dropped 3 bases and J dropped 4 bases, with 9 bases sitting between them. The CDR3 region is CASSLGRHNEKLFF. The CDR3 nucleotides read TGTGCCAGCAGCTTGGGGCGCCATAATGAAAAACTGTTTTTT.

CDR3 bases: TGTGCCAGCTCACTGACAGGGAGTGCCGGGGAGCTGTTTTTT. Its protein product is CASSLTGSAGELFF. V gene TRBV18 combines with J gene TRBJ2-2; 7 bases are a match to TRBD1. The germline gives CDR1 KGHSH, CDR2 LQKENI. Germline trimming cut 4 bases from V and 6 bases from J; bases unmatched to any gene: 5. CDR3 size: 14 residues. The full variable domain, rest sourced from reference TRBV18 and TRBJ2-2, is NAGVMQNPRHLVRRRGQEARLRCSPMKGHSHVYWYRQLPEEGLKFMVYLQKENIIDESGMPKERFSAEFPKEGPSILRIQQVVRGDSAAYFCASSLTGSAGELFFGEGSRLTVL.

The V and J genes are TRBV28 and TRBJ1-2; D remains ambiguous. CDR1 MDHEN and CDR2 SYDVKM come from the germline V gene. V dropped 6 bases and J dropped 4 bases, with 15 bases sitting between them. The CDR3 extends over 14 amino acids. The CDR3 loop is CASSLRGLPYGYTF. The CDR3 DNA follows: TGTGCCAGCAGCTTAAGAGGGCTTCCCTATGGCTACACCTTC.

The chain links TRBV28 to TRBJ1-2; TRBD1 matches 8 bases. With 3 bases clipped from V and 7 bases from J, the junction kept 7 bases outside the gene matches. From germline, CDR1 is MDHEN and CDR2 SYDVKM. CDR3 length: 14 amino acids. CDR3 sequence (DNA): TGTGCCAGCAGTTTGGAGGACAGGGTGGGTGGCTACACCTTC. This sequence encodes CASSLEDRVGGYTF.

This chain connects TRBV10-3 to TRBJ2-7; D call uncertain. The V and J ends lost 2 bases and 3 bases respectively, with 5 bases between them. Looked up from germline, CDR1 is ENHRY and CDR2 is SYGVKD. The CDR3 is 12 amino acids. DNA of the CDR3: TGTGCCATCAGTGAGGGCAACTACGAGCAGTACTTC. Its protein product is CAISEGNYEQYF.

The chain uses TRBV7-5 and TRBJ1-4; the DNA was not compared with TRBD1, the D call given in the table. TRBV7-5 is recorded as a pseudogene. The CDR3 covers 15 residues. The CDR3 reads CVRSLPDRPNEKLFF. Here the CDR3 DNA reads TGTGTCAGAAGCTTACCCGACAGGCCGAATGAAAAACTGTTTTTT.

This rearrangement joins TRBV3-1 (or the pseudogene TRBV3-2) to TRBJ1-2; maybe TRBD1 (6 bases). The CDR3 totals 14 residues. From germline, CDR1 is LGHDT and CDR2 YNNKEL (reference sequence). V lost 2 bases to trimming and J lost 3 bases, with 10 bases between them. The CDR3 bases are TGTGCCAGCAGCCAAAACAGGGTGGACTATGGCTACACCTTC. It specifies CASSQNRVDYGYTF.

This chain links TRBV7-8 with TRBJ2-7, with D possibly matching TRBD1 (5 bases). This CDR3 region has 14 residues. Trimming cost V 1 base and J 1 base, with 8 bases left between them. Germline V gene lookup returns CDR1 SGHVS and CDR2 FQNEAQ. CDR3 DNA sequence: TGTGCCAGCAGCTTAGGAGACAGTTCCTACGAGCAGTACTTC. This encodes CASSLGDSSYEQYF.

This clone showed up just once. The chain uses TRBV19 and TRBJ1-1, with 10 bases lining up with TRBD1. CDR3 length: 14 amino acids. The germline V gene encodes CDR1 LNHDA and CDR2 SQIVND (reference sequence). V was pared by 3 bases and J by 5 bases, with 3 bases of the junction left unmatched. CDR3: CASSIEDRGTEAFF. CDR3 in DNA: TGTGCCAGTAGTATTGAGGACAGGGGGACTGAAGCTTTCTTT.

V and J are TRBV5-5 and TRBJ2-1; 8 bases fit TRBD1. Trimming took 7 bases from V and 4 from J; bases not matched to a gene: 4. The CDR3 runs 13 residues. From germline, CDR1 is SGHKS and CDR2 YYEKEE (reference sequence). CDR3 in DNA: TGTGCCAGCGGAAGACAGGGGTACAATGAGCAGTTCTTC. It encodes CASGRQGYNEQFF.

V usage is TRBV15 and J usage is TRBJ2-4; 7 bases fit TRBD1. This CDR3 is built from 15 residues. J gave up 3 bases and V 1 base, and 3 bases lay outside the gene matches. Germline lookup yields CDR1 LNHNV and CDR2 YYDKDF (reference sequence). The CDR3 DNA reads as TGTGCCACCAGCAGAGGGGGGACAGTCAAAAACATTCAGTACTTC. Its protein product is CATSRGGTVKNIQYF.

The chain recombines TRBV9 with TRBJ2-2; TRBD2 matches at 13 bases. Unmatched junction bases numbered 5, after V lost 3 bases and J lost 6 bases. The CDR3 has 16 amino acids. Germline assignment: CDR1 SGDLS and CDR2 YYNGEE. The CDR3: CASSGLAGGLPGELFF. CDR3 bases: TGTGCCAGCAGCGGACTAGCGGGGGGCCTTCCCGGGGAGCTGTTTTTT.

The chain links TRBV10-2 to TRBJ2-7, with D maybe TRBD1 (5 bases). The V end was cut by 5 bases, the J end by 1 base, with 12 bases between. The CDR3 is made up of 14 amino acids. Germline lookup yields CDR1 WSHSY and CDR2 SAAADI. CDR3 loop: CASSKTGSSYEQYF. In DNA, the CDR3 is TGCGCCAGCAGTAAAACAGGCTCGTCCTACGAGCAGTACTTC.

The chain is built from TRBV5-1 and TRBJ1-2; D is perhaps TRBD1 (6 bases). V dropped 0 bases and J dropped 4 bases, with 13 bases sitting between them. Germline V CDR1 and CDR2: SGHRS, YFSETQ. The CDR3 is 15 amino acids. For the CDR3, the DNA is TGCGCCAGCAGCTTGGATTCAGGGGCCGGCTATGGCTACACCTTC. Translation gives CASSLDSGAGYGYTF.

CDR3 nucleotides: TGTGCCGGCCTAGACAGGGCCCCCAATTCACCCCTCCACTTT. This sequence encodes CAGLDRAPNSPLHF. The rearrangement links TRBV28 to TRBJ1-6; 7 nucleotides align to TRBD1. Looked up from germline, CDR1 is MDHEN and CDR2 is SYDVKM. The CDR3 is 14 amino acids. J lost 7 bases, V lost 11 bases, and 11 bases had no gene match.

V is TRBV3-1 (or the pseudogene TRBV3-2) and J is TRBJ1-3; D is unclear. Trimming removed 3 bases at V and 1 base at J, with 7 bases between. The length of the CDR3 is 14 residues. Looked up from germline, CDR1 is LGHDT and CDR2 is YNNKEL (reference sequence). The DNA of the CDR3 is TGTGCCAGCAGCCACGGAGTTTCTGGAAACACCATATATTTT. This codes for CASSHGVSGNTIYF.

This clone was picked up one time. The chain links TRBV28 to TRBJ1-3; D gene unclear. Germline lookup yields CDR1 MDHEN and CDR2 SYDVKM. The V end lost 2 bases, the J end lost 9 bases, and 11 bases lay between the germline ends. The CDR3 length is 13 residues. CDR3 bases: TGTGCCAGCAGTTTAGTTTTCGGGAGCACCATATATTTT. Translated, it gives CASSLVFGSTIYF.

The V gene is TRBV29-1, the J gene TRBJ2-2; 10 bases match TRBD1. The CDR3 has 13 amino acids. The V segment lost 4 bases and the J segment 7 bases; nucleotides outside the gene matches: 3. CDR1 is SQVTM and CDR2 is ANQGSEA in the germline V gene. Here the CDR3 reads CSVGTGGGGELFF. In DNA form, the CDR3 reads TGCAGCGTTGGGACAGGGGGGGGCGGGGAGCTGTTTTTT.

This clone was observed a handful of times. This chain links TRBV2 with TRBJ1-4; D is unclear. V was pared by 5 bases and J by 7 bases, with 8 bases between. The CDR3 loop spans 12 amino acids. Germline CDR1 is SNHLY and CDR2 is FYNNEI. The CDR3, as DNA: TGTGCCAGCAGTTTTTCTCCTGAAAAACTGTTTTTT. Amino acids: CASSFSPEKLFF.

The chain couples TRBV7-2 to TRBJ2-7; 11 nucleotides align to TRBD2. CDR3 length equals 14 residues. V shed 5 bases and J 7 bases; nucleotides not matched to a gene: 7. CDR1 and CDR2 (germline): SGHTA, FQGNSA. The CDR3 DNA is TGTGCCAGCAGCCCGACTAGCGGGGAGGGGGAGCAGTACTTC. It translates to CASSPTSGEGEQYF.

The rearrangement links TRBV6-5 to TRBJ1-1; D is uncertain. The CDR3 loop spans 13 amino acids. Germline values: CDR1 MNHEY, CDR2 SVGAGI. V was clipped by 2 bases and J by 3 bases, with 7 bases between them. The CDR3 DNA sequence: TGTGCCAGCAGTTACGAACAGTACACTGAAGCTTTCTTT. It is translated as CASSYEQYTEAFF.

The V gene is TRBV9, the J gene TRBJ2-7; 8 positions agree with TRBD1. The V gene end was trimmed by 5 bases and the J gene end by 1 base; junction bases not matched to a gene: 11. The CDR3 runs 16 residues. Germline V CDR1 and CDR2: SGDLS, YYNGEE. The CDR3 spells CASSRGMGQDSYEQYF. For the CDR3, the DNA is TGTGCCAGCAGTAGGGGAATGGGACAGGATTCCTACGAGCAGTACTTC.

CDR3 coding DNA: TGTGCCAGTAGTATAAACCAGGGGGCAGAGACCCAGTACTTC. Its protein product is CASSINQGAETQYF. This chain uses TRBV19 with TRBJ2-5, with TRBD1 matching 8 bases. The CDR3 sequence is 14 residues long. The germline V gene encodes CDR1 LNHDA and CDR2 SQIVND (reference sequence). The V segment lost 2 bases and the J segment 4 bases; nucleotides outside the gene matches: 3.

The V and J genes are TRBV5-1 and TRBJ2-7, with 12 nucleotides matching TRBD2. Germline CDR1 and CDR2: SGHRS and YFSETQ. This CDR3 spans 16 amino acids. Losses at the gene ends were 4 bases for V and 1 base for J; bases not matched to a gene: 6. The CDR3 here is CASSDMTSGGSYEQYF. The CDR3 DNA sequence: TGCGCCAGCAGCGACATGACTAGCGGGGGTTCCTACGAGCAGTACTTC.

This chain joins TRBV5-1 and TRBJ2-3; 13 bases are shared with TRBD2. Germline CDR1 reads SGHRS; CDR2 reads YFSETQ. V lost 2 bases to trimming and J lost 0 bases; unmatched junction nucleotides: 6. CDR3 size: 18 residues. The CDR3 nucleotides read TGCGCCAGCAGCTTCACTAGCGGGGGGGCCGGTAGCACAGATACGCAGTATTTT. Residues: CASSFTSGGAGSTDTQYF.

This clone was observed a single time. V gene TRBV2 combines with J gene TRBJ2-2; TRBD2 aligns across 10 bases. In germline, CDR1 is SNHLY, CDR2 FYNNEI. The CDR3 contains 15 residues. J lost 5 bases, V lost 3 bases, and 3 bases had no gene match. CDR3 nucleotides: TGTGCCAGCAGTGAGGCTAGCGGGGGAACCGGGGAGCTGTTTTTT. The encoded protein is CASSEASGGTGELFF. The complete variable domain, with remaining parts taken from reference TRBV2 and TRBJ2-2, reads EPEVTQTPSHQVTQMGQEVILRCVPISNHLYFYWYRQILGQKVEFLVSFYNNEISEKSEIFDDQFSVERPDGSNFTLKIRSTKLEDSAMYFCASSEASGGTGELFFGEGSRLTVL.

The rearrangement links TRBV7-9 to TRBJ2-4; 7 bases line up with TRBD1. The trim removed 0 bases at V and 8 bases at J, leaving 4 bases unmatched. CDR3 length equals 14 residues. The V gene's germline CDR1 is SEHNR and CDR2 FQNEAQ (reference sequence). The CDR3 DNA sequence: TGTGCCAGCAGCTTAGCGCAGGGGGTGGACATTCAGTACTTC. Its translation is CASSLAQGVDIQYF.

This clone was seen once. CDR3 sequence: CASRETGGWGYTF. As DNA, the CDR3 is TGTGCCAGCAGAGAGACAGGGGGTTGGGGCTACACCTTC. The rearrangement uses TRBV12-3 or TRBV12-4 and TRBJ1-2; 9 bases are a match to TRBD1. The V and J ends lost 6 bases and 8 bases, in that order; junction bases with no gene match: 7. The CDR3 spans 13 residues.